The sequence of this T cell receptor beta chain was determined in a study of a mutant IDH1 vaccine in newly diagnosed glioma. Remarks on this clone: Antigen unknown.

Data came from immunoSEQ multiplex PCR; TCRdb stores just in-frame clones and leaves some out. The table shows about 25,000 clones, with roughly 80% occurring only once. CDR1 is MNHEY, CDR2 SVGAGI, per germline. The J segment lost 7 bases and the V segment lost 3 bases, leaving 6 bases of the junction unmatched. The CDR3 consists of 15 residues. As to time point: week 11, during vaccination. With topical imiquimod, each dose of the vaccine consisted of 300 ug of mutant IDH1 20-mer peptide. Sequencing was performed on PBMCs, taken from a glioma patient whose treatment included an IDH1 peptide vaccine. This clonotype originated in a woman between 18 and 29 years old with glioma. V gene TRBV6-5 combines with J gene TRBJ1-6; the match to TRBD1 covers 7 bases. The CDR3 reads CASSYRPGQNSPLHF. The CDR3, as DNA: TGTGCCAGCAGTTATCGCCCGGGACAGAATTCACCCCTCCACTTT.